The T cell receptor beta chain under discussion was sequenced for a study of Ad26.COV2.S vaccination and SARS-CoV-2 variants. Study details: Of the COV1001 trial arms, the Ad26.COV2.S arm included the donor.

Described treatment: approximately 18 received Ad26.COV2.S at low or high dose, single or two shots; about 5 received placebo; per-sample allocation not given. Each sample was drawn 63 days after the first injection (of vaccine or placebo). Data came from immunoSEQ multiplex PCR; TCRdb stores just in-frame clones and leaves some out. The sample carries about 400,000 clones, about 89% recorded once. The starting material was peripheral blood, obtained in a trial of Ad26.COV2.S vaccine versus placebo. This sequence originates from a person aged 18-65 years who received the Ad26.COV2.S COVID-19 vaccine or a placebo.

For the CDR3, the DNA is TGTGCCAGCAACGGGCGGGAGGAGACCCAGTACTTC. This codes for CASNGREETQYF. The chain joins TRBV28 to TRBJ2-5; TRBD2 matches 7 bases. The V and J ends lost 7 bases and 5 bases, in that order; junction bases with no gene match: 4. Germline CDR1 and CDR2: MDHEN and SYDVKM. The CDR3 extends over 12 amino acids.